This T cell receptor beta chain was sequenced in a study of T cells after yellow fever vaccination. TCRdb re-derived calls from the 5' RACE reads in MiXCR, one entry per CDR3 protein. The sample shows some 350,000 distinct CDR3 sequences, roughly 6.1% of them seen only once. The CDR3 has 17 amino acids. In germline, CDR1 is MGHDK, CDR2 SYGVNS. The V end was cut by 0 bases, the J end by 7 bases, with 16 bases between. This clonotype was seen only a few times. The sequence was collected from a man aged 30-40 years who received the YFV17D yellow fever vaccine. This chain uses TRBV25-1 with TRBJ1-6, with D hard to call. This specimen was PBMCs, taken 5 days after the yellow fever booster vaccination. This chain's CDR3 is CASSEYFVGRLNSPLHF. The CDR3 coding sequence is TGTGCCAGCAGTGAATATTTCGTGGGCAGACTAAATTCACCCCTCCACTTT.